The T cell receptor (beta chain) under discussion was sequenced for a study of identifying expanded T cells in peripheral blood. This CDR3 region has 12 residues. V was cut by 5 bases and J by 8 bases, with 10 bases left in between. Germline V gives CDR1 SEHNR, CDR2 FQNEAQ (reference sequence). During the collection period, no donor immune events like infections were recorded. Measured with immunoSEQ multiplex PCR; TCRdb has only the in-frame clones, and not every one. The sample yields approximately 120,000 clones, about 88% seen once. The clonotype was recovered from a person aged 18 to 75 in good health. Sequencing was carried out using blood. The chain carries TRBV7-9 and TRBJ2-4; unclear D gene. For the CDR3, the DNA is TGTGCCAGCAGCACCGATTGGGACATTCAGTACTTC. This sequence encodes CASSTDWDIQYF.